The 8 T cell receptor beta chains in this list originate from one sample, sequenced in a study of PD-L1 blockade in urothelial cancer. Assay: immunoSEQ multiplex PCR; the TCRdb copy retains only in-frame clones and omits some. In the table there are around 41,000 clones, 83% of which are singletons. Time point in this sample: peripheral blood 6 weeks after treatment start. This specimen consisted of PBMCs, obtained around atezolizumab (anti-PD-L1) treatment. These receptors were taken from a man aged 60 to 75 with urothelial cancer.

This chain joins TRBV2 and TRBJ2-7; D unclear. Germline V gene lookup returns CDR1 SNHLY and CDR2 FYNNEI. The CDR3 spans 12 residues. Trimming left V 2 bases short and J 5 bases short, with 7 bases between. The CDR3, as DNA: TGTGCCAGCAGTGAATGGTCGGACGAGCAGTACTTC. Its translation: CASSEWSDEQYF.

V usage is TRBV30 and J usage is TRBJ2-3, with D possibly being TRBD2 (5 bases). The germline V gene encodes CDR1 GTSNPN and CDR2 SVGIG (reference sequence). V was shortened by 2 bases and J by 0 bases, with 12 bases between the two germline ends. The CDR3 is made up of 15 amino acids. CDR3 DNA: TGTGCCTGGAGTCCGGGGAAAACTAGCACAGATACGCAGTATTTT. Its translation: CAWSPGKTSTDTQYF.

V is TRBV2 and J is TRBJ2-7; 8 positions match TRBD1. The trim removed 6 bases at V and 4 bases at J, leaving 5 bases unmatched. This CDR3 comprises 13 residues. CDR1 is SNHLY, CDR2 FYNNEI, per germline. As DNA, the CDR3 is TGTGCCAGCAGGGACAGGGCGTTTTACGAGCAGTACTTC. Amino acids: CASRDRAFYEQYF. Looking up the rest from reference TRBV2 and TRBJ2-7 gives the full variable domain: EPEVTQTPSHQVTQMGQEVILRCVPISNHLYFYWYRQILGQKVEFLVSFYNNEISEKSEIFDDQFSVERPDGSNFTLKIRSTKLEDSAMYFCASRDRAFYEQYFGPGTRLTVT.

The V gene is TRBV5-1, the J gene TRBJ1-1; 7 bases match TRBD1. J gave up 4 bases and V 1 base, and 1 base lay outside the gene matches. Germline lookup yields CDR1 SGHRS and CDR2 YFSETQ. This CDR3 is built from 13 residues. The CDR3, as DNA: TGCGCCAGCAGCTTGAACAGGGGCACTGAAGCTTTCTTT. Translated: CASSLNRGTEAFF.

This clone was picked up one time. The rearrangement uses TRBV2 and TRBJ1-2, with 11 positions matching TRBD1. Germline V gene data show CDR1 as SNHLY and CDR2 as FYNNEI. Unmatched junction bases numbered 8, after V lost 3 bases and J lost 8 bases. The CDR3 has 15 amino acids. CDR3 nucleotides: TGTGCCAGCAGTGATAGGACAGGGGGCGCGAGGGGCTACACCTTC. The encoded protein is CASSDRTGGARGYTF.

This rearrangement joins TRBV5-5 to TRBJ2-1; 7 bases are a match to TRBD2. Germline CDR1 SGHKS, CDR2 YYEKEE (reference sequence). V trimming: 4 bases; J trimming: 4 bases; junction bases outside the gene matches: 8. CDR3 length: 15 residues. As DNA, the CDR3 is TGTGCCAGCAGCACCCAAGCGGGGATTTACAATGAGCAGTTCTTC. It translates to CASSTQAGIYNEQFF.

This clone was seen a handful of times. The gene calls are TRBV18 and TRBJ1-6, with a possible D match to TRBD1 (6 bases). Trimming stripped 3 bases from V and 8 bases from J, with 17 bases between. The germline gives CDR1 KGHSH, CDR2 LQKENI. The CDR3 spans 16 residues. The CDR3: CASSPTSGEGDSPLHF. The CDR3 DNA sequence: TGTGCCAGCTCACCCACGTCTGGGGAGGGGGATTCACCCCTCCACTTT. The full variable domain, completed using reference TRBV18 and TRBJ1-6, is NAGVMQNPRHLVRRRGQEARLRCSPMKGHSHVYWYRQLPEEGLKFMVYLQKENIIDESGMPKERFSAEFPKEGPSILRIQQVVRGDSAAYFCASSPTSGEGDSPLHFGNGTRLTVT.

CDR3 loop: CASSYGRGGVETQYF. For the CDR3, the DNA is TGTGCCAGCAGTTACGGGCGGGGGGGTGTAGAGACCCAGTACTTC. The chain links TRBV6-5 to TRBJ2-5, with TRBD2 identical over 9 bases. V was clipped by 2 bases and J by 4 bases; unmatched bases: 5. The CDR3 extends over 15 amino acids. CDR1 and CDR2 from the germline V gene are MNHEY and SVGAGI.